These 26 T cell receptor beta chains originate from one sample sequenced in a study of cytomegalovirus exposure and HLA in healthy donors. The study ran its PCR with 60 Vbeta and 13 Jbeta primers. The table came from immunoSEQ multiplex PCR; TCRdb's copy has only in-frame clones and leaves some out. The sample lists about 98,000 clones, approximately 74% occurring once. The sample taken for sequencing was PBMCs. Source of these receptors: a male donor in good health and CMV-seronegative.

CDR3 sequence: CAWSVFPPMQKPLSYEQYF. The CDR3 coding sequence is TGTGCCTGGAGTGTATTCCCTCCAATGCAGAAACCCCTCTCCTACGAGCAGTACTTC. The rearrangement joins TRBV30 to TRBJ2-7; D is undetermined. Germline V CDR1 and CDR2: GTSNPN, SVGIG (reference sequence). Trimming took off 0 bases at V and 0 bases at J, with 24 bases between the two ends. The CDR3 contains 19 residues. Using reference TRBV30 and TRBJ2-7 for the parts outside the CDR3, the full variable domain is SQTIHQWPATLVQPVGSPLSLECTVEGTSNPNLYWYRQAAGRGLQLLFYSVGIGQISSEVPQNLSASRPQDRQFILSSKKLLLSDSGFYLCAWSVFPPMQKPLSYEQYFGPGTRLTVT.

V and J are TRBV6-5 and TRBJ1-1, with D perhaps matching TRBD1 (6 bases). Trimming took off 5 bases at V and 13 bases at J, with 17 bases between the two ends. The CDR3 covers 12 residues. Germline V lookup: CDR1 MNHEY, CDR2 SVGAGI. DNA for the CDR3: TGTGCCAGCAGTCCGACAGGACCTTACGGTTTCTTT. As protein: CASSPTGPYGFF.

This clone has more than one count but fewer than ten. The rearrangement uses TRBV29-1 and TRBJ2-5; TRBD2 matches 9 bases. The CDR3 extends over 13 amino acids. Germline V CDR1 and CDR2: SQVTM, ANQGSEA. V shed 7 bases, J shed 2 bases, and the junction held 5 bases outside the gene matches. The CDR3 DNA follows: TGCAGCGGCAAAACTAGCGGGCAAGAGACCCAGTACTTC. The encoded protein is CSGKTSGQETQYF. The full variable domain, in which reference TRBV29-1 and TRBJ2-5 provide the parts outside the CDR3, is SAVISQKPSRDICQRGTSLTIQCQVDSQVTMMFWYRQQPGQSLTLIATANQGSEATYESGFVIDKFPISRPNLTFSTLTVSNMSPEDSSIYLCSGKTSGQETQYFGPGTRLLVL.

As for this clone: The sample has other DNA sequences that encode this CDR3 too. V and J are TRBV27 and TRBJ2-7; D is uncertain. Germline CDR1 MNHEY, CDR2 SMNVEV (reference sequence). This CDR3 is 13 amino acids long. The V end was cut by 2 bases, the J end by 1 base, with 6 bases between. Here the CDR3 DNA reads TGTGCCAGCAGTTTAGGTCTATCCTACGAGCAGTACTTC. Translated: CASSLGLSYEQYF.

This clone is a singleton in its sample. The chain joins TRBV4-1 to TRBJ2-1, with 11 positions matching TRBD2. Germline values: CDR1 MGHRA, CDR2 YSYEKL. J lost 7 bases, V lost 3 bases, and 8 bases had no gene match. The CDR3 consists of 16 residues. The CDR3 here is CASSQDSGRARNEQFF. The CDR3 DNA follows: TGCGCCAGCAGCCAGGATAGCGGGAGGGCAAGGAATGAGCAGTTCTTC.

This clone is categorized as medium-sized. The CDR3 sequence is CASSQDWTTGGELFF. Written as DNA, the CDR3 is TGTGCCAGCAGCCAAGATTGGACTACTGGCGGGGAGCTGTTTTTT. The chain is built from TRBV4-2 and TRBJ2-2, with D perhaps matching TRBD2 (6 bases). V dropped 0 bases and J dropped 7 bases, with 12 bases sitting between them. The CDR3 is 15 residues long. In germline, CDR1 is LGHNA, CDR2 YNFKEQ.

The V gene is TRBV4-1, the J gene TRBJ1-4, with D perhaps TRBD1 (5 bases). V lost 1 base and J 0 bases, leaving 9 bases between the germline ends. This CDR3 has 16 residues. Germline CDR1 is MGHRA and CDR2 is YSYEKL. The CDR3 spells CASSQGQNPTNEKLFF. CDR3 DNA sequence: TGCGCCAGCAGCCAAGGACAGAACCCAACTAATGAAAAACTGTTTTTT.

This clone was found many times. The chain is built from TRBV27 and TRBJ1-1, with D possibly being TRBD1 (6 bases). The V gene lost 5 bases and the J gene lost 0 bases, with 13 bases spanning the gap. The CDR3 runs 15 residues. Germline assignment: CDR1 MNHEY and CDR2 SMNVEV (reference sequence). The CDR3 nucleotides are TGTGCCAGCAGTCTACACAGGGATTTGAACACTGAAGCTTTCTTT. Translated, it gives CASSLHRDLNTEAFF.

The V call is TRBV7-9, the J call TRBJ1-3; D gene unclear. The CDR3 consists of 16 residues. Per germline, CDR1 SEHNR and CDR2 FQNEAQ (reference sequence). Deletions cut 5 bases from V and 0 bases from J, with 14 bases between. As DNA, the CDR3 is TGTGCCAGCAGCGGAACGACTCTGAGCTCTGGAAACACCATATATTTT. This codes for CASSGTTLSSGNTIYF.

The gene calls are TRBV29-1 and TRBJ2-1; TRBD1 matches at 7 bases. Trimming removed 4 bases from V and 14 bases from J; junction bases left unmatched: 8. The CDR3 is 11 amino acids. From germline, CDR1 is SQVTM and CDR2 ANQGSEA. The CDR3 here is CSVVGGREKFF. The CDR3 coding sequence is TGCAGCGTTGTAGGGGGCCGCGAAAAGTTCTTC.

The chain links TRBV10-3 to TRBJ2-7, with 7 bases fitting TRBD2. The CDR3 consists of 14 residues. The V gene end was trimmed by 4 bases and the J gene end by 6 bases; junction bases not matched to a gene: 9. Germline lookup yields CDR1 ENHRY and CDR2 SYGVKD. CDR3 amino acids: CAISAGRELGEQYF. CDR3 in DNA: TGTGCCATCAGTGCGGGGCGGGAGCTCGGCGAGCAGTACTTC.

CDR3 amino acids: CASSRPTLAGQDEQFF. DNA for the CDR3: TGTGCCAGCAGCCGCCCAACCCTTGCGGGTCAAGATGAGCAGTTCTTC. V gene TRBV5-6 combines with J gene TRBJ2-1, with D perhaps matching TRBD2 (5 bases). Germline values: CDR1 SGHDT, CDR2 YYEEEE. This CDR3 has 16 residues. The V end lost 4 bases, the J end lost 8 bases, and 22 bases lay between the germline ends.

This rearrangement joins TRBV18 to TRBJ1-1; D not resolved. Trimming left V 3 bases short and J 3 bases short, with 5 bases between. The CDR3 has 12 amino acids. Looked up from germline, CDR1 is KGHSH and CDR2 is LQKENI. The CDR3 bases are TGTGCCAGCTCACCGGCGGACACTGAAGCTTTCTTT. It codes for CASSPADTEAFF.

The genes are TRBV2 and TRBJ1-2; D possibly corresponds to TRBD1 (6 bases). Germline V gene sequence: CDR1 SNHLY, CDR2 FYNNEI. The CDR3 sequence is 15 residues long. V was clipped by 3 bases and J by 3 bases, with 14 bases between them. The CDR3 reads CASSDVQGSDYGYTF. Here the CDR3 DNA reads TGTGCCAGCAGTGACGTACAGGGTAGCGACTATGGCTACACCTTC.

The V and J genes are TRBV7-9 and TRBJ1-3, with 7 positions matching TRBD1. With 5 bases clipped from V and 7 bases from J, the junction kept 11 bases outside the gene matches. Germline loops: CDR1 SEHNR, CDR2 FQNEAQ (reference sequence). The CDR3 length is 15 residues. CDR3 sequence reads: CASSPSRDRANTIYF. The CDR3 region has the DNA TGTGCCAGCAGCCCCAGCCGAGACAGGGCGAACACCATATATTTT.

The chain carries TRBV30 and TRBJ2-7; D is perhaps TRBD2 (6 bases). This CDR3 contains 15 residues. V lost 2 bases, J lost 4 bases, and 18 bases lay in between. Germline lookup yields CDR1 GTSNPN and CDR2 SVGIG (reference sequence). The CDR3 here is CAWSPGLLEGYEQYF. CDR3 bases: TGTGCCTGGAGTCCGGGACTCCTGGAGGGGTACGAGCAGTACTTC.

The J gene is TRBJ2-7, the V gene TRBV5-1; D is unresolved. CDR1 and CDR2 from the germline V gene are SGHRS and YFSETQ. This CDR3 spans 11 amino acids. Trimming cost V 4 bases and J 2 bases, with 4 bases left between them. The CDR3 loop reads CASSRAYEQYF. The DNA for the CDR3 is TGCGCCAGCAGCCGAGCCTACGAGCAGTACTTC.

In nucleotides, the CDR3 is TGCGCCAGCAGTGGGGGGGGGCCCTCATTTCGACTAGGCCAAAAAACAATCAATGAGCAGTTCTTC. It translates to CASSGGGPSFRLGQKTINEQFF. J is TRBJ2-1 and V is TRBV10-1, with D perhaps TRBD2 (7 bases). The V gene's germline CDR1 is WNHNN and CDR2 SYGVQD (reference sequence). V gave up 4 bases and J gave up 6 bases, with 37 bases separating them. The CDR3 runs to 22 residues.

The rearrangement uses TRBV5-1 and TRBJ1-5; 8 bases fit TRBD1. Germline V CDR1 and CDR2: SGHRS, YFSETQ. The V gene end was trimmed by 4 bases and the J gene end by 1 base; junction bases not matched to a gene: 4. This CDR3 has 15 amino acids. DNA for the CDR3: TGCGCCAGCAGCCCCGGACAGGGCAGCAATCAGCCCCAGCATTTT. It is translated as CASSPGQGSNQPQHF.

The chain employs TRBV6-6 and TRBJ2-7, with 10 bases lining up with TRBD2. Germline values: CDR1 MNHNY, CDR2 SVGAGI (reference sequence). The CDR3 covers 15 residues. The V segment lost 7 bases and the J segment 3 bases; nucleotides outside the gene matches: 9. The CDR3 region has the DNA TGTGCCAGCACCACACCTAGCGGGAGTGTCTACGAGCAGTACTTC. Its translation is CASTTPSGSVYEQYF.

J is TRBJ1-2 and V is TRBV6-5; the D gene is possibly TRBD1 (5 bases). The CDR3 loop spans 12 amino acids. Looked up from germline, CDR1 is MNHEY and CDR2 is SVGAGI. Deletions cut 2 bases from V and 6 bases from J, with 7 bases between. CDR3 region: CASSYGADGYTF. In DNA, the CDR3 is TGTGCCAGCAGTTACGGGGCGGATGGCTACACCTTC.

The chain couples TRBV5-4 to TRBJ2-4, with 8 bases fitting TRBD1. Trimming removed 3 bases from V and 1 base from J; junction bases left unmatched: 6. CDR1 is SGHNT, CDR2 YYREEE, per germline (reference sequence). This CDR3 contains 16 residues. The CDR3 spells CASSSGQGYAKNIQYF. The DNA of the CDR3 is TGTGCCAGCAGCTCCGGACAGGGATATGCCAAAAACATTCAGTACTTC.

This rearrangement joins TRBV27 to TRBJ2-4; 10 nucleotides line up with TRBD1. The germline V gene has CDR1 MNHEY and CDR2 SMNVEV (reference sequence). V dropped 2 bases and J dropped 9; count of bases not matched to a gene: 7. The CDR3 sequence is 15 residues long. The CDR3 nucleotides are TGTGCCAGCAGTTTACACGGGACAGGGGATGTCATTCAGTACTTC. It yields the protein CASSLHGTGDVIQYF.

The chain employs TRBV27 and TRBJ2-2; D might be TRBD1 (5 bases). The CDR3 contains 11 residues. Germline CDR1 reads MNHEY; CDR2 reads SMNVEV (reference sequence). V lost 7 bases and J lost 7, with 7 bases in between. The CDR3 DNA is TGTGCCAGCAAGGGGTACGGGGAGCTGTTTTTT. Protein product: CASKGYGELFF.

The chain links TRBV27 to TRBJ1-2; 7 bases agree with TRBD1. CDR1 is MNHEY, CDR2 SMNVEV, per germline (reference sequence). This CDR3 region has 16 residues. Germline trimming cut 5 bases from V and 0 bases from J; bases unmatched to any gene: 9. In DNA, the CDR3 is TGTGCCAGCAGTCAGCGATCGGGACAGACTAACTATGGCTACACCTTC. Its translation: CASSQRSGQTNYGYTF.

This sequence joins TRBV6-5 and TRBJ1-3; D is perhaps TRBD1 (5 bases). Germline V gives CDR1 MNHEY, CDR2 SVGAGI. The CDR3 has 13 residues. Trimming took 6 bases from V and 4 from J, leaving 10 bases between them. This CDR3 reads CASRSQGGNTIYF. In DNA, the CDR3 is TGTGCCAGCAGATCTCAGGGCGGAAACACCATATATTTT.